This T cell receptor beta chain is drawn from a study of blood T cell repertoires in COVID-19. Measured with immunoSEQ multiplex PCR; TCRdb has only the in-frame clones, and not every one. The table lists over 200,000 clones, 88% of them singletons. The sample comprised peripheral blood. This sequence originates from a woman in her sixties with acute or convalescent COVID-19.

The CDR3 nucleotides are TGTGCCTGGACAGTGCGGGGTTCGGGGGAAAAACTGTTTTTT. Translating it yields CAWTVRGSGEKLFF. The chain uses TRBV30 and TRBJ1-4; D is ambiguous. Trimming stripped 4 bases from V and 8 bases from J, with 17 bases between. CDR3 size: 14 residues. Germline V gene lookup returns CDR1 GTSNPN and CDR2 SVGIG (reference sequence).